This is a list of T cell receptor beta chains from one sample in a study of OX40 agonist ivuxolimab in advanced cancers. The protocol was immunoSEQ multiplex PCR, while the TCRdb copy is restricted to in-frame clones and leaves out a portion. This sample has about 99,000 clones; approximately 94% occur once, and the top ten carry around 2%. The sequenced sample was CD4+ or CD8+ T cells sorted from blood, obtained in a trial of the OX40 agonist ivuxolimab. The source of these receptors is an adult with an advanced solid tumor such as melanoma, head and neck, liver or kidney cancer. Both conserved end residues are part of each CDR3. A D gene is named only where the DNA matches it firmly. A row's size may be missing; if present it is once, few, many or a size class.

>NA|TRBV11-3|TRBJ2-7|TRBD1
CASSPGTGTNEQYF
TGTGCCAGCAGCCCAGGGACAGGGACCAACGAGCAGTACTTC
>few|TRBV18|TRBJ2-5|TRBD1
CASSGTVEETQYF
TGTGCCAGCTCCGGGACAGTCGAAGAGACCCAGTACTTC
>NA|TRBV9|TRBJ1-2|NA
CASSPPGQVYGYTF
TGTGCCAGCAGCCCCCCTGGGCAGGTCTATGGCTACACCTTC
>once|TRBV5-6|TRBJ2-1|TRBD2
CASSPISGVSSYNEQFF
TGTGCCAGCAGCCCCATTAGCGGGGTGAGCTCCTACAATGAGCAGTTCTTC
>NA|TRBV9|TRBJ1-4|NA
CASTNGTQDLFF
TGTGCCAGCACTAACGGGACACAGGACCTGTTTTTT
>NA|TRBV27|TRBJ1-5|NA
CASSLSPSNQPQHF
TGTGCCAGCAGTTTATCCCCCAGTAATCAGCCCCAGCATTTT
>NA|TRBV5-4|TRBJ1-4|NA
CASSPGGEPEKLFF
TGTGCCAGCAGCCCCGGGGGGGAGCCTGAAAAACTGTTTTTT
>once|TRBV12-1|TRBJ2-3|NA
CASSIDTQYF
TGTGCCAGCAGTATCGATACGCAGTATTTT
>NA|TRBV2|TRBJ1-1|TRBD1
CASSFLGQEGTEAFF
TGTGCCAGCAGTTTTCTAGGACAGGAGGGCACTGAAGCTTTCTTT
>many|TRBV2|TRBJ1-2|TRBD1
CASRLTGGQIDYGYTF
TGTGCCAGCAGACTCACAGGGGGACAAATCGACTATGGCTACACCTTC